This T cell receptor beta chain came from a study of T cell responses to AZD1222 COVID-19 vaccine. TCRdb's table, derived via immunoSEQ multiplex PCR, lists solely in-frame clones and lacks some. The sample comprises around 190,000 clones, 80% to 95% of which are singletons, and over 1.5% rests with the top ten. Study conclusions and caveats: Clonal diversity may have been underestimated, and the donors were mostly white British, with more females than males. Rises in breadth and depth of Spike-specific TCRs came after two AZD1222 doses. At baseline, seropositivity was found in only 5 to 7 AZD1222 recipients.

V shed 4 bases and J 8 bases; nucleotides not matched to a gene: 11. In germline, CDR1 is SGDLS, CDR2 YYNGEE. This CDR3 has 15 residues. About this clone itself: Its antigen is not known.

The rearrangement joins TRBV9 to TRBJ1-4, with TRBD1 identical over 7 bases. The TCR originated in an adult who received the AZD1222 COVID-19 vaccine. The sample in question was peripheral blood, obtained 28 days after the second AZD1222 dose. For the CDR3, the DNA is TGTGCCAGCAGCCGCAGGGGGGGAGATCAAGAAAAACTGTTTTTT. This translates into CASSRRGGDQEKLFF.